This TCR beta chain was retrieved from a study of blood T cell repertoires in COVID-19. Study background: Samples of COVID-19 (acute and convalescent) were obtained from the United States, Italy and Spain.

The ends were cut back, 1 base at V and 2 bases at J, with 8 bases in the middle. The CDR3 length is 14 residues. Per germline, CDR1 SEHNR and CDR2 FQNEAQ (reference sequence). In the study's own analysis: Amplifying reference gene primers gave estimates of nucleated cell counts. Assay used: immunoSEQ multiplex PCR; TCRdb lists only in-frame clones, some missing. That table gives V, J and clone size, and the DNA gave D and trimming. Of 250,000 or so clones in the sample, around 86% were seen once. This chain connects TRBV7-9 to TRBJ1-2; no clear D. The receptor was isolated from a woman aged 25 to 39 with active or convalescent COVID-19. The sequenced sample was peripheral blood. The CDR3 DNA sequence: TGTGCCAGCAGCTTAGGCCAGGTGAACTATGGCTACACCTTC. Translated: CASSLGQVNYGYTF. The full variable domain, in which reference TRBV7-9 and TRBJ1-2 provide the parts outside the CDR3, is DTGVSQNPRHKITKRGQNVTFRCDPISEHNRLYWYRQTLGQGPEFLTYFQNEAQLEKSRLLSDRFSAERPKGSFSTLEIQRTEQGDSAMYLCASSLGQVNYGYTFGSGTRLTVV.